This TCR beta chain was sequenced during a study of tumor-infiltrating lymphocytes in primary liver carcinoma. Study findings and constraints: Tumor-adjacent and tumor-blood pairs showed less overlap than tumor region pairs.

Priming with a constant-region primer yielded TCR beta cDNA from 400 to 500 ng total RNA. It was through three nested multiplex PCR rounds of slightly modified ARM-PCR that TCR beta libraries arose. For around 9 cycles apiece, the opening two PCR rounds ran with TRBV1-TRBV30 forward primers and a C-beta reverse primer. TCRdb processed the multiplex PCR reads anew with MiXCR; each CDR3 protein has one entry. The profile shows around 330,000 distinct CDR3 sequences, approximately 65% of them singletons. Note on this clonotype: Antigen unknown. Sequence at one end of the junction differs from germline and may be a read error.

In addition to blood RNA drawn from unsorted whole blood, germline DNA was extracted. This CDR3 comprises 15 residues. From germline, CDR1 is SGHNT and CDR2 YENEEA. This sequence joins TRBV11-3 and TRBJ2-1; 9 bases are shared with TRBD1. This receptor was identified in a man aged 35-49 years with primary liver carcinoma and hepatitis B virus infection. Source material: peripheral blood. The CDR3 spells CANSLAGTGYNKQFF. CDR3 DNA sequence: TGTGCCAACAGCTTAGCCGGGACAGGGTACAATAAGCAGTTCTTC.